This T cell receptor (beta chain) was identified during a study of cytomegalovirus exposure and HLA in healthy donors. The CDR3 loop spans 18 amino acids. V was pared by 0 bases and J by 0 bases, with 4 bases of the junction left unmatched. Looked up from germline, CDR1 is SGHRS and CDR2 is YFSETQ. The PCR made use of 60 Vbeta and 13 Jbeta primers. The protocol was immunoSEQ multiplex PCR, while the TCRdb copy is restricted to in-frame clones and leaves out a portion. The data contain 150,000 or so clones, around 80% of them seen just once; the ten biggest clones take up about 13%. This rearrangement joins TRBV5-1 to TRBJ2-5, with 14 bases lining up with TRBD2. The sample comprised PBMCs. The receptor comes from a man aged 35-49 years in good health and CMV-seropositive. DNA of the CDR3: TGCGCCAGCAGCTTGGCCGGGACTAGCGGGAGCGACCAAGAGACCCAGTACTTC. Translating gives CASSLAGTSGSDQETQYF.